These 30 T cell receptor beta chains originate from one sample sequenced in a study of control samples from healthy donors and cancer patients. Generated by immunoSEQ multiplex PCR, the TCRdb table keeps only in-frame clones and is missing some. Among about 110,000 clones listed, approximately 84% were seen once. Sequences were obtained from blood. These receptors were obtained from a man in his late teens or twenties in good health.

The chain's CDR3 is CASSLFPGQGRLNTEAFF. CDR3 in DNA: TGCGCCAGCAGCCTGTTCCCGGGACAGGGGAGATTGAACACTGAAGCTTTCTTT. V and J are TRBV4-1 and TRBJ1-1; 10 bases line up with TRBD1. V was pared by 4 bases and J by 0 bases, with 11 bases of the junction left unmatched. CDR3 size: 18 residues. Germline V CDR1 and CDR2: MGHRA, YSYEKL.

The V call is TRBV4-3, the J call TRBJ1-4; D gene uncertain. Germline-derived CDR1 and CDR2 are LGHNA and YSLEER. Deletions cut 0 bases from V and 5 bases from J, with 16 bases between. The CDR3 is 17 amino acids. CDR3 amino acids: CASSQDLVSRVNEKLFF. DNA of the CDR3: TGCGCCAGCAGCCAAGACTTAGTATCTCGCGTCAATGAAAAACTGTTTTTT.

Turning to this clone: The sample has other DNA sequences that encode this CDR3 too. The rearrangement links TRBV7-9 to TRBJ1-6; the D gene is possibly TRBD1 (6 bases). V was pared by 0 bases and J by 7 bases, with 7 bases between. Germline V gene sequence: CDR1 SEHNR, CDR2 FQNEAQ (reference sequence). The CDR3 has 14 residues. CDR3 residues: CASSLAGTNSPLHF. The CDR3, as DNA: TGTGCCAGCAGCTTAGCAGGGACAAATTCACCCCTCCACTTT.

This clone was observed at least ten times. This chain connects TRBV19 to TRBJ2-1; D remains unclear. The CDR3 sequence is 18 residues long. V lost 3 bases, J lost 6 bases, and 24 bases lay in between. Germline V gene sequence: CDR1 LNHDA, CDR2 SQIVND (reference sequence). CDR3: CASSILPPSWERINEQFF. For the CDR3, the DNA is TGTGCCAGTAGTATTTTGCCGCCCTCCTGGGAACGGATCAATGAGCAGTTCTTC.

This sequence joins TRBV4-3 and TRBJ2-5; 11 bases fit TRBD2. The CDR3 has 18 amino acids. Germline V gene data show CDR1 as LGHNA and CDR2 as YSLEER. V gave up 1 base and J gave up 4 bases; unmatched junction bases: 11. CDR3 in DNA: TGCGCCAGCAGCCAAGGGTCCTTTAGCGGGGGGGCCGGAGAGACCCAGTACTTC. Protein sequence: CASSQGSFSGGAGETQYF.

The chain couples TRBV5-5 to TRBJ1-1; TRBD1 agrees at 7 bases. The ends lost 4 bases at V and 6 bases at J; junction bases unmatched: 6. The germline CDR1 and CDR2 sequences are SGHKS and YYEKEE (reference sequence). The CDR3 is made up of 13 amino acids. CDR3 DNA sequence: TGTGCCAGCAGCACTACAGGGGTACCTGAAGCTTTCTTT. Translation: CASSTTGVPEAFF.

This chain links TRBV7-6 with TRBJ1-1; TRBD1 is a possible D gene (5 bases). V shed 5 bases and J shed 0 bases, with 10 bases lying between them. CDR3 length: 14 amino acids. Germline CDR1 is SGHVS and CDR2 is FNYEAQ. The DNA of the CDR3 is TGTGCCAGCAGCCTGACAGACATGAACACTGAAGCTTTCTTT. Amino acids: CASSLTDMNTEAFF.

The gene calls are TRBV2 and TRBJ2-7; D is ambiguous. The CDR3 covers 12 residues. Germline loops: CDR1 SNHLY, CDR2 FYNNEI. V was shortened by 4 bases and J by 4 bases, with 8 bases between the two germline ends. The CDR3 sequence is CASSVWLYEQYF. In DNA, the CDR3 is TGTGCCAGCAGTGTATGGCTTTACGAGCAGTACTTC.

The chain uses TRBV19 and TRBJ1-4; D possibly corresponds to TRBD1 (6 bases). The V gene's germline CDR1 is LNHDA and CDR2 SQIVND (reference sequence). V lost 4 bases and J 8 bases, leaving 14 bases between the germline ends. This CDR3 contains 14 residues. The chain's CDR3 is CASSNTGTGEKLFF. CDR3 bases: TGTGCCAGTAGTAACACAGGGACGGGAGAAAAACTGTTTTTT.

The chain couples TRBV3-1 (or the pseudogene TRBV3-2) to TRBJ2-5; D could derive from TRBD1 or TRBD2 (5 bases each). The ends were cut back, 0 bases at V and 3 bases at J, with 14 bases in the middle. The CDR3 is 16 amino acids. In germline, CDR1 is LGHDT, CDR2 YNNKEL (reference sequence). CDR3 DNA: TGTGCCAGCAGCCAAGAGCTGGGGGTAGGAGAAGAGACCCAGTACTTC. This codes for CASSQELGVGEETQYF.

This chain uses TRBV7-9 with TRBJ2-6; D is uncertain. V lost 5 bases and J lost 0, with 11 bases in between. CDR1 SEHNR and CDR2 FQNEAQ come from the germline V gene (reference sequence). The CDR3 is 16 residues long. CDR3 protein: CASSEESISGANVLTF. The CDR3, as DNA: TGTGCCAGCAGCGAGGAGTCTATCTCTGGGGCCAACGTCCTGACTTTC.

The chain employs TRBV27 and TRBJ1-4; D not resolved. The CDR3 sequence is 14 residues long. CDR1 MNHEY and CDR2 SMNVEV come from the germline V gene (reference sequence). The germline V and J ends were trimmed by 6 bases and 3 bases, with 11 bases remaining between them. The chain's CDR3 is CASSQTRSNEKLFF. Here the CDR3 DNA reads TGTGCCAGCAGCCAGACTCGGTCTAATGAAAAACTGTTTTTT.

For this clone: Germline and junction disagree at one end, which may indicate a read error. V and J are TRBV10-2 and TRBJ2-5; D may correspond to TRBD1 or TRBD2 (5 bases each). The CDR3 is 17 amino acids. Germline CDR1 reads WSHSY; CDR2 reads SAAADI. The CDR3, as DNA: TGCGCCAGCAGTGACCCGTCGGGGCGTTTGGCAGGAGAGGCCCAGTACTTC. Its translation: CASSDPSGRLAGEAQYF.

Of note for this clone: A much larger clone sits a single nucleotide away, making a read error possible. Other DNA sequences from this sample encode an identical CDR3 as well. The rearrangement joins TRBV10-3 to TRBJ1-1, with D maybe TRBD1 (5 bases). Trimming took 6 bases from V and 0 from J, leaving 11 bases between them. Germline V gene sequence: CDR1 ENHRY, CDR2 SYGVKD. The CDR3 contains 14 residues. The DNA for the CDR3 is TGTGCCATCAGGGGGGACGCAATGAACACTGAAGCTTTCTTT. It specifies CAIRGDAMNTEAFF.

The chain joins TRBV18 to TRBJ2-2; D possibly uses TRBD1 or TRBD2 (5 bases each). Trimming shortened V by 3 bases and J by 0 bases, and 8 bases separated the two germline ends. Germline V gene data show CDR1 as KGHSH and CDR2 as LQKENI. This CDR3 region has 15 residues. The CDR3 coding sequence is TGTGCCAGCTCACCGGGGACCCCGAACACCGGGGAGCTGTTTTTT. Translating it yields CASSPGTPNTGELFF.

The chain couples TRBV7-9 to TRBJ2-1; D may be TRBD1 (6 bases). Germline V gene sequence: CDR1 SEHNR, CDR2 FQNEAQ (reference sequence). V was clipped by 8 bases and J by 0 bases, with 17 bases between them. There are 16 residues in the CDR3. The CDR3 protein is CASETRTESSYNEQFF. CDR3 in DNA: TGTGCCAGCGAGACGAGGACAGAGAGCTCCTACAATGAGCAGTTCTTC.

V is TRBV5-1 and J is TRBJ2-4; 10 nucleotides line up with TRBD1. The V and J ends lost 0 bases and 1 base, in that order; junction bases with no gene match: 1. Germline V gene lookup returns CDR1 SGHRS and CDR2 YFSETQ. The CDR3 covers 16 residues. The CDR3 spells CASSLEGQGAKNIQYF. CDR3 DNA: TGCGCCAGCAGCTTGGAGGGACAGGGGGCCAAAAACATTCAGTACTTC.

This clone was seen once. The V gene is TRBV20-1, the J gene TRBJ2-1; no definite D call. Germline CDR1 DFQATT, CDR2 SNEGSKA (reference sequence). CDR3 length: 12 amino acids. Trimming took off 3 bases at V and 5 bases at J, with 8 bases between the two ends. DNA of the CDR3: TGCAGTGCTAGTGGAGCTCACAATGAGCAGTTCTTC. This sequence encodes CSASGAHNEQFF.

CDR3 DNA: TGTGCCAGTAGTTTGTCCTCTCAGTCCAACTATGGCTACACCTTC. It encodes CASSLSSQSNYGYTF. This chain links TRBV19 with TRBJ1-2; D is undetermined. CDR3 length: 15 residues. The germline gives CDR1 LNHDA, CDR2 SQIVND (reference sequence). The germline V and J ends were trimmed by 5 bases and 2 bases, with 15 bases remaining between them.

The table lists this clone with a few counts. The chain uses TRBV14 and TRBJ1-1, with D uncertain. V shed 2 bases and J shed 5 bases, with 6 bases lying between them. The germline gives CDR1 SGHDN, CDR2 FVKESK. CDR3 length: 12 residues. CDR3 nucleotides: TGTGCCAGCAGCCAATCGAGTACTGAAGCTTTCTTT. Translation gives CASSQSSTEAFF.

This clone was counted many times. This chain links TRBV19 with TRBJ1-6, with 7 bases lining up with TRBD1. From germline, CDR1 is LNHDA and CDR2 SQIVND (reference sequence). The CDR3 runs 13 residues. Trimming at V came to 9 bases and at J to 7 bases, leaving 6 bases not matched to a gene. The DNA for the CDR3 is TGTGCCAGCAGGACAGGCACCAATTCACCCCTCCACTTT. Its translation: CASRTGTNSPLHF.

The chain links TRBV6-1 to TRBJ1-4, with unresolved D. Trimming pared 2 bases from V and 8 bases from J, leaving 6 bases between. The CDR3 has 12 residues. Germline V CDR1 and CDR2: MNHNS, SASEGT. CDR3 loop: CASSELWEKLFF. The CDR3, as DNA: TGTGCCAGCAGTGAATTATGGGAAAAACTGTTTTTT.

V and J are TRBV4-1 and TRBJ2-4, with 10 bases aligning to TRBD2. The CDR3 extends over 17 amino acids. Germline V gene data show CDR1 as MGHRA and CDR2 as YSYEKL. The ends lost 2 bases at V and 5 bases at J; junction bases unmatched: 9. The CDR3 DNA reads TGCGCCAGCAGCCAAACCGGAAGCGGGGGGGCTGAAAACATTCAGTACTTC. Translated, it gives CASSQTGSGGAENIQYF.

The V and J genes are TRBV29-1 and TRBJ1-2; no clear D. V dropped 4 bases and J dropped 0 bases, with 12 bases sitting between them. Germline assignment: CDR1 SQVTM and CDR2 ANQGSEA. The CDR3 is made up of 14 amino acids. The CDR3 sequence: CSVGVSRPNYGYTF. DNA for the CDR3: TGCAGCGTTGGGGTGTCACGGCCTAACTATGGCTACACCTTC.

The V call is TRBV6-6, the J call TRBJ1-1; 8 positions agree with TRBD1. V shed 4 bases, J shed 1 base, and the junction held 5 bases outside the gene matches. The V gene's germline CDR1 is MNHNY and CDR2 SVGAGI (reference sequence). The CDR3 is 15 residues long. Here the CDR3 reads CASSSDRGRNTEAFF. CDR3 coding DNA: TGTGCCAGCAGTTCCGACAGGGGCAGGAACACTGAAGCTTTCTTT.

The genes are TRBV4-3 and TRBJ2-3, with D possibly being TRBD2 (6 bases). Germline V gene lookup returns CDR1 LGHNA and CDR2 YSLEER. The CDR3 is 15 amino acids. V shed 2 bases and J shed 3 bases, with 12 bases lying between them. CDR3 amino acids: CASSQRDSVTDTQYF. DNA of the CDR3: TGCGCCAGCAGCCAACGGGACTCGGTGACAGATACGCAGTATTTT.

The chain recombines TRBV18 with TRBJ1-2, with D perhaps matching TRBD1 (5 bases). CDR1 is KGHSH and CDR2 is LQKENI in the germline V gene. The germline V and J ends were trimmed by 0 bases and 5 bases, with 13 bases remaining between them. The CDR3 loop spans 15 amino acids. Here the CDR3 reads CASSPPVKGIYGYTF. The DNA of the CDR3 is TGTGCCAGCTCACCACCGGTTAAGGGGATATATGGCTACACCTTC.

This chain joins TRBV2 and TRBJ2-2; D might be TRBD1 (6 bases). Trimming took off 6 bases at V and 7 bases at J, with 15 bases between the two ends. The CDR3 contains 14 residues. Germline V CDR1 and CDR2: SNHLY, FYNNEI. For the CDR3, the DNA is TGTGCCAGCAGGCCATATACAGGGTTCGGGGAGCTGTTTTTT. It translates to CASRPYTGFGELFF.

The V call is TRBV18, the J call TRBJ2-7; D ambiguous. Per germline, CDR1 KGHSH and CDR2 LQKENI. Trimming took off 2 bases at V and 1 base at J, with 9 bases between the two ends. The CDR3 consists of 14 residues. The CDR3 DNA is TGTGCCAGCTCACCAGGCTACGGATCCTACGAGCAGTACGTC. Its protein is CASSPGYGSYEQYV.

The chain employs TRBV19 and TRBJ1-5; tentative D call: TRBD1 (5 bases). Germline CDR1 reads LNHDA; CDR2 reads SQIVND (reference sequence). This CDR3 has 16 residues. V was trimmed by 2 bases and J by 1 base, leaving 12 bases between them. As DNA, the CDR3 is TGTGCCAGTAGTATAATTGAGGGGACGAGCAATCAGCCCCAGCATTTT. It encodes CASSIIEGTSNQPQHF.